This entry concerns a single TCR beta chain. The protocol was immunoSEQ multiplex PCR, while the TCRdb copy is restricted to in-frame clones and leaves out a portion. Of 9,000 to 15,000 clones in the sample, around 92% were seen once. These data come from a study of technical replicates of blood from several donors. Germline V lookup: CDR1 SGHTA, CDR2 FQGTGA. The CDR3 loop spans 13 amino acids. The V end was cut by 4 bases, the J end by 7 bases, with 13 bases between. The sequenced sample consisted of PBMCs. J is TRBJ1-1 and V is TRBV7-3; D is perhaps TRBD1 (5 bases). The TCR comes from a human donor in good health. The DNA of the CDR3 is TGTGCCAGCAGCTCCGACAGACACAGTGAAGCTTTCTTT. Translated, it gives CASSSDRHSEAFF.